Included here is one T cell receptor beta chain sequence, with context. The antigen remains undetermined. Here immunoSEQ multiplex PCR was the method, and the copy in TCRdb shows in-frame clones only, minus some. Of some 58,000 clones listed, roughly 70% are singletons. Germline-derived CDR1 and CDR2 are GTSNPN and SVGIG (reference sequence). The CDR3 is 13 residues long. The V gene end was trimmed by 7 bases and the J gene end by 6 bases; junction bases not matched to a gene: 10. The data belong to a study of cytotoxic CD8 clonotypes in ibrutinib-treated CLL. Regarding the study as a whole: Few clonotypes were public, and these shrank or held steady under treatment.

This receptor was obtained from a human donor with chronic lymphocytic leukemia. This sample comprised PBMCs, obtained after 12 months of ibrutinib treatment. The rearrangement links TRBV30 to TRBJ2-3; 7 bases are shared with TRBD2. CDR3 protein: CAYRREPRDTQYF. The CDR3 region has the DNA TGTGCCTACCGGCGGGAGCCGAGGGATACGCAGTATTTT.